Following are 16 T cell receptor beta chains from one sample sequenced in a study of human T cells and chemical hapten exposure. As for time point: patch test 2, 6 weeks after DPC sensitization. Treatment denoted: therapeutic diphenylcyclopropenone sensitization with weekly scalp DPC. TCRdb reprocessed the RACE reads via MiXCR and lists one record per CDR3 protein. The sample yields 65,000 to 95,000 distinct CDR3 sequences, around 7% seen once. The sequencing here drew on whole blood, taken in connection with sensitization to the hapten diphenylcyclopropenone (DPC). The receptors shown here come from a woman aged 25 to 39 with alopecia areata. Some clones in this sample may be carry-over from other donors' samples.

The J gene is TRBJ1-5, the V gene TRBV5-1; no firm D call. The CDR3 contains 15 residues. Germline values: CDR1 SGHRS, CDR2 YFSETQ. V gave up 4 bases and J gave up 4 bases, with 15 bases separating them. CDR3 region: CASSQLPGINQPQHF. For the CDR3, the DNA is TGCGCCAGCAGCCAGTTGCCAGGTATAAATCAGCCCCAGCATTTT.

CDR3 loop: CASSYGGQVYGYTF. The CDR3 nucleotides are TGTGCCAGCAGTTACGGAGGACAAGTCTATGGCTACACCTTC. This chain links TRBV6-2 or TRBV6-3 with TRBJ1-2; D is possibly TRBD1 (5 bases). Germline CDR1 and CDR2: MNHEY and SVGEGT. Trimming took 2 bases from V and 4 from J, leaving 11 bases between them. This CDR3 region has 14 residues.

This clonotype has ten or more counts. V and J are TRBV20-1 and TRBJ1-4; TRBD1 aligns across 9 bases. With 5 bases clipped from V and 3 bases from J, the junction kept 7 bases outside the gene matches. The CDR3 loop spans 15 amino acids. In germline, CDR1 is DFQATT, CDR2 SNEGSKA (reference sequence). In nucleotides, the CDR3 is TGCAGTGCTTACTTCGGGACAGGGTCTAATGAAAAACTGTTTTTT. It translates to CSAYFGTGSNEKLFF.

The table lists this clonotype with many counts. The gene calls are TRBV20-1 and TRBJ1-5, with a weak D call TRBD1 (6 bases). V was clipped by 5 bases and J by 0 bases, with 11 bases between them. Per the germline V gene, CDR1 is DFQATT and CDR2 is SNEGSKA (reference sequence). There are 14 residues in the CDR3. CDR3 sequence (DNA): TGCAGTGCTGGAATGACAGGTAGCAATCAGCCCCAGCATTTT. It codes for CSAGMTGSNQPQHF.

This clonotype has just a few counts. The CDR3 protein is CASSSNRRERGTEAFF. The CDR3 DNA sequence: TGTGCCAGCAGTTCAAATCGCAGGGAGAGAGGCACTGAAGCTTTCTTT. The rearrangement joins TRBV2 to TRBJ1-1, with D perhaps TRBD1 (5 bases). Trimming stripped 5 bases from V and 4 bases from J, with 20 bases between. The CDR3 sequence is 16 residues long. Germline CDR1 and CDR2: SNHLY and FYNNEI.

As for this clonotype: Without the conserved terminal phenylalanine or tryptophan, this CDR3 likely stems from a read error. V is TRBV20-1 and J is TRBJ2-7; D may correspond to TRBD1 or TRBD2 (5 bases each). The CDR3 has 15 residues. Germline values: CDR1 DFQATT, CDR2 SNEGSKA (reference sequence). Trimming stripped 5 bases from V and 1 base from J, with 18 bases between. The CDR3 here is CSASTGGTDSYEQYL. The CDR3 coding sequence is TGCAGTGCTTCAACAGGTGGGACGGATTCCTACGAGCAGTACTTA.

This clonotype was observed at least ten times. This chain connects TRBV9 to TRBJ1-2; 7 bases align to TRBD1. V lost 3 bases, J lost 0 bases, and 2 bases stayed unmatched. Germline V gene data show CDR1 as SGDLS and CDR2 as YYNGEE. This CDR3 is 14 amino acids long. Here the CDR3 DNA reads TGTGCCAGCAGCGGGCAGGGGGCTAACTATGGCTACACCTTC. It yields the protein CASSGQGANYGYTF.

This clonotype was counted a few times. As DNA, the CDR3 is TGTGCCAGCAGCCGTCGAGGAGGTTTGAGCTCCTATAATTCACCCCTCCACTTT. Translated, it gives CASSRRGGLSSYNSPLHF. The V and J genes are TRBV6-5 and TRBJ1-6; D gene uncertain. Trimming removed 6 bases at V and 0 bases at J, with 18 bases between. Germline CDR1 MNHEY, CDR2 SVGAGI. CDR3 length: 18 residues.

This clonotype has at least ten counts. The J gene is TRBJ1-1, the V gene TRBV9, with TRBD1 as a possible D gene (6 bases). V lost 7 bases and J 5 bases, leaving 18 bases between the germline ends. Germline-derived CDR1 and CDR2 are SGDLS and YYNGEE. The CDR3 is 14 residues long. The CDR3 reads CASDSGGGQTEAFF. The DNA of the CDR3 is TGTGCCAGCGACTCTGGGGGGGGCCAGACTGAAGCTTTCTTT.

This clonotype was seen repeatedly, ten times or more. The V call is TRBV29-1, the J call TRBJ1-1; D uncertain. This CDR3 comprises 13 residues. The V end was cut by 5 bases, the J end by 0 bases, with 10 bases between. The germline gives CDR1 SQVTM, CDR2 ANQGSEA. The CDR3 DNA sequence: TGCAGCGTTCAGCGCACCATGAACACTGAAGCTTTCTTT. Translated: CSVQRTMNTEAFF.

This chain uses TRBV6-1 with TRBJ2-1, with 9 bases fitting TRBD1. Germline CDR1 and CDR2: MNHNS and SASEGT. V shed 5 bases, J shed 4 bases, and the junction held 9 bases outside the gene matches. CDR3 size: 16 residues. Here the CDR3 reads CASSTYRTGAYNEQFF. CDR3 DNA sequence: TGTGCCAGCAGTACGTACAGGACAGGGGCTTACAATGAGCAGTTCTTC.

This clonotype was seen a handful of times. CDR3 sequence: CSALTGRLSNQPQHF. CDR3 sequence (DNA): TGCAGTGCCTTAACAGGGCGGTTGAGCAATCAGCCCCAGCATTTT. This rearrangement joins TRBV20-1 to TRBJ1-5, with D perhaps TRBD1 (6 bases). This CDR3 region has 15 residues. V was trimmed by 6 bases and J by 1 base, leaving 16 bases between them. Germline V gene data show CDR1 as DFQATT and CDR2 as SNEGSKA (reference sequence).

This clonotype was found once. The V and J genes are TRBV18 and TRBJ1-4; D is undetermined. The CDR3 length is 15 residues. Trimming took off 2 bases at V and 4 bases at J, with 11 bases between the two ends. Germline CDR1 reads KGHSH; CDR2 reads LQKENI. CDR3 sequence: CASSPTAVLNEKLFF. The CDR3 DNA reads TGTGCCAGCTCACCAACGGCAGTCCTTAATGAAAAACTGTTTTTT.

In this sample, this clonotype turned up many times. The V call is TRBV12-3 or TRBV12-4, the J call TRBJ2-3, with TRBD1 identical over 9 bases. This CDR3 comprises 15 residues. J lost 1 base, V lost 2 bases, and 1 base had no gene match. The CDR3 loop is CASSLWDRGTDTQYF. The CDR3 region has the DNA TGTGCCAGCAGTTTATGGGACAGGGGCACAGATACGCAGTATTTT.

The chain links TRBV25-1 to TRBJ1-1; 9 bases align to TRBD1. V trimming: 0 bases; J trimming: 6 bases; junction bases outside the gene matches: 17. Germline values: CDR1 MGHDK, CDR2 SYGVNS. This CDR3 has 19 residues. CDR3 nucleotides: TGTGCCAGCAGTGAATATTACGTACAGGGGGCGATGTATGGGGCTGAAGCTTTCTTT. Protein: CASSEYYVQGAMYGAEAFF.

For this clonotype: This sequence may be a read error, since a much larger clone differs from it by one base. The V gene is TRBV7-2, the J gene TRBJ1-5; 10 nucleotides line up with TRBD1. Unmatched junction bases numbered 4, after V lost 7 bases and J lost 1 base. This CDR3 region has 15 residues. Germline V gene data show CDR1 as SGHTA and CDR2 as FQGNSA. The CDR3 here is CASIRTGGSNQPQHF. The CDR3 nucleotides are TGTGCCAGCATCCGGACAGGGGGGAGCAATCAGCCCCAGCATTTT.